The 18 T cell receptor beta chains reported below all come from one sample, sequenced in a study of Ad26.COV2.S vaccination and SARS-CoV-2 variants. Sample treatment: roughly 18 received Ad26.COV2.S at low or high dose, single or two shots; about 5 received placebo; per-sample allocation not given. Each sample was drawn 63 days after the first injection (of vaccine or placebo). The method was immunoSEQ multiplex PCR; TCRdb's version includes in-frame clones alone and lacks a portion of them. Of just under 250,000 clones in the sample, 88% were seen once. The sequencing here drew on peripheral blood, taken in a trial of Ad26.COV2.S vaccine versus placebo. The receptors here all came from a person aged 18 to 59 who received the Ad26.COV2.S COVID-19 vaccine or a placebo.

The chain recombines TRBV29-1 with TRBJ1-3; D uncertain. Germline values: CDR1 SQVTM, CDR2 ANQGSEA. The CDR3 runs 14 residues. V lost 4 bases and J 0 bases, leaving 10 bases between the germline ends. CDR3 nucleotide sequence: TGCAGCGTTGGGGTTTCTAGCTCTGGAAACACCATATATTTT. It codes for CSVGVSSSGNTIYF. Complete variable domain (other parts from reference TRBV29-1 and TRBJ1-3): SAVISQKPSRDICQRGTSLTIQCQVDSQVTMMFWYRQQPGQSLTLIATANQGSEATYESGFVIDKFPISRPNLTFSTLTVSNMSPEDSSIYLCSVGVSSSGNTIYFGEGSWLTVV.

The chain uses TRBV2 and TRBJ1-1; weak D call: TRBD1 (5 bases). With 0 bases removed from V and 5 bases from J, the gap between germline ends came to 16 bases. Germline CDR1 SNHLY, CDR2 FYNNEI. The CDR3 length is 16 residues. The CDR3 spells CASSEAVDRGVTEAFF. CDR3 DNA: TGTGCCAGCAGTGAAGCGGTGGACCGGGGGGTGACTGAAGCTTTCTTT.

The V and J genes are TRBV27 and TRBJ1-1, with D possibly TRBD1 on 6 matching bases. This CDR3 has 12 amino acids. CDR1 and CDR2 (germline): MNHEY, SMNVEV (reference sequence). V dropped 6 bases and J dropped 4 bases, with 9 bases sitting between them. CDR3 nucleotides: TGTGCCAGCAGCACAGGGAGCACTGAAGCTTTCTTT. Translation: CASSTGSTEAFF.

The V and J genes are TRBV20-1 and TRBJ2-2, with 8 bases lining up with TRBD2. Germline assignment: CDR1 DFQATT and CDR2 SNEGSKA (reference sequence). The V gene end was trimmed by 3 bases and the J gene end by 1 base; junction bases not matched to a gene: 4. The CDR3 spans 15 residues. The CDR3 bases are TGCAGTGCTAGTTTTGCGGGAGGGAACACCGGGGAGCTGTTTTTT. It is translated as CSASFAGGNTGELFF.

The rearrangement joins TRBV30 to TRBJ1-1; D is unclear. Germline-derived CDR1 and CDR2 are GTSNPN and SVGIG (reference sequence). V was pared by 4 bases and J by 1 base, with 10 bases between. CDR3 length equals 13 residues. This CDR3 reads CAWNPQTNTEAFF. CDR3 DNA sequence: TGTGCCTGGAACCCCCAAACGAACACTGAAGCTTTCTTT.

This rearrangement joins TRBV2 to TRBJ1-6; TRBD1 agrees at 7 bases. Germline assignment: CDR1 SNHLY and CDR2 FYNNEI. The CDR3 covers 14 residues. V lost 6 bases and J lost 4; bases outside the gene matches: 3. DNA of the CDR3: TGTGCCAGCAGGGAGGGACAGTATAATTCACCCCTCCACTTT. Its protein product is CASREGQYNSPLHF.

CDR3 region: CASSLDTIGANVLTF. The CDR3 bases are TGTGCCAGCAGCCTGGACACCATTGGGGCCAACGTCCTGACTTTC. The V and J genes are TRBV11-2 and TRBJ2-6; a possible D gene is TRBD1 (5 bases). The germline V gene encodes CDR1 SGHAT and CDR2 FQNNGV. This CDR3 has 15 residues. The V and J ends lost 5 bases and 3 bases respectively, with 11 bases between them.

The chain is built from TRBV28 and TRBJ1-5; D uncertain. Trimming removed 3 bases at V and 0 bases at J, with 9 bases between. The CDR3 is 15 residues long. CDR1 is MDHEN, CDR2 SYDVKM, per germline. The CDR3 sequence is CASSFAGNSNQPQHF. The CDR3 region has the DNA TGTGCCAGCAGTTTCGCCGGGAATAGCAATCAGCCCCAGCATTTT. Full variable domain (rest looked up from reference TRBV28 and TRBJ1-5): DVKVTQSSRYLVKRTGEKVFLECVQDMDHENMFWYRQDPGLGLRLIYFSYDVKMKEKGDIPEGYSVSREKKERFSLILESASTNQTSMYLCASSFAGNSNQPQHFGDGTRLSIL.

This clone was seen only a few times. The V and J genes are TRBV6-2 or TRBV6-3 and TRBJ1-5, with 11 bases aligning to TRBD1. This CDR3 contains 19 residues. The germline V gene has CDR1 MNHEY and CDR2 SVGEGT. The V and J ends lost 5 bases and 0 bases, in that order; junction bases with no gene match: 12. This CDR3 is CASSPSGQGVAYSNQPQHF. Here the CDR3 DNA reads TGTGCCAGCAGTCCCTCGGGACAGGGGGTAGCTTATAGCAATCAGCCCCAGCATTTT.

This chain links TRBV10-3 with TRBJ2-7, with 7 positions matching TRBD1. Germline V gene data show CDR1 as ENHRY and CDR2 as SYGVKD. This CDR3 contains 14 residues. Trimming at V came to 7 bases and at J to 6 bases, leaving 12 bases not matched to a gene. The CDR3 DNA follows: TGTGCCATCAACCCTGGCAGGGGGTTTGGCGAGCAGTACTTC. Amino acids: CAINPGRGFGEQYF.

This clone appeared a few times. The rearrangement links TRBV7-2 to TRBJ2-1; D is unclear. CDR1 and CDR2 from the germline V gene are SGHTA and FQGNSA. This CDR3 has 12 residues. Trimming took 1 base from V and 9 from J, leaving 7 bases between them. This chain's CDR3 is CASSLGSTEQFF. As DNA, the CDR3 is TGTGCCAGCAGCTTAGGGTCGACTGAGCAGTTCTTC.

V and J are TRBV7-2 and TRBJ2-3; 13 bases are shared with TRBD2. Germline CDR1 and CDR2: SGHTA and FQGNSA. The CDR3 loop spans 17 amino acids. V was clipped by 6 bases and J by 0 bases; unmatched bases: 6. DNA for the CDR3: TGTGCCAGCAGTCCGACTAGCGGGAGGTTAAGCACAGATACGCAGTATTTT. It specifies CASSPTSGRLSTDTQYF.

The chain links TRBV10-3 to TRBJ2-2, with 10 bases lining up with TRBD2. The CDR3 loop spans 17 amino acids. Unmatched junction bases numbered 7, after V lost 5 bases and J lost 1 base. Per germline, CDR1 ENHRY and CDR2 SYGVKD. CDR3 amino acids: CAISRQLAGENTGELFF. The CDR3 DNA reads as TGTGCCATCAGTCGCCAGCTAGCGGGGGAGAACACCGGGGAGCTGTTTTTT.

This chain joins TRBV18 and TRBJ2-7; 8 bases are shared with TRBD2. This CDR3 region has 13 residues. The germline CDR1 and CDR2 sequences are KGHSH and LQKENI. V lost 0 bases to trimming and J lost 11 bases; unmatched junction nucleotides: 6. CDR3 in amino acids: CASSPPSGLGEYF. The CDR3 region has the DNA TGTGCCAGCTCACCACCCTCGGGACTAGGGGAGTACTTC.

In this sample, this clone turned up once. The chain joins TRBV11-3 to TRBJ2-1; a possible D gene is TRBD2 (6 bases). Germline V CDR1 and CDR2: SGHNT, YENEEA. Trimming took off 2 bases at V and 3 bases at J, with 11 bases between the two ends. The CDR3 loop spans 15 amino acids. CDR3 protein: CASSLNPGSYNEQFF. DNA for the CDR3: TGTGCCAGCAGCTTAAACCCCGGGAGCTACAATGAGCAGTTCTTC.

This chain links TRBV5-1 with TRBJ2-2; 8 positions agree with TRBD2. CDR3 length: 15 residues. Germline V gene data show CDR1 as SGHRS and CDR2 as YFSETQ. V shed 4 bases and J 4 bases; nucleotides not matched to a gene: 6. The CDR3 nucleotides are TGCGCCAGCAGCAAGACTAGCGTTGCCACCGGGGAGCTGTTTTTT. Its translation is CASSKTSVATGELFF. Full variable domain (missing parts from reference TRBV5-1 and TRBJ2-2): KAGVTQTPRYLIKTRGQQVTLSCSPISGHRSVSWYQQTPGQGLQFLFEYFSETQRNKGNFPGRFSGRQFSNSRSEMNVSTLELGDSALYLCASSKTSVATGELFFGEGSRLTVL.

V usage is TRBV3-1 (or the pseudogene TRBV3-2) and J usage is TRBJ2-5, with TRBD2 matching 14 bases. CDR1 LGHDT and CDR2 YNNKEL come from the germline V gene (reference sequence). Trimming cost V 4 bases and J 1 base; bases outside gene matches: 2. The CDR3 is made up of 16 amino acids. CDR3 nucleotide sequence: TGTGCCAGCAGCCTGGGGACTAGCGGGGGCCAAGAGACCCAGTACTTC. It is translated as CASSLGTSGGQETQYF.

V is TRBV6-1 and J is TRBJ2-3; 12 bases are a match to TRBD2. The CDR3 is 20 amino acids. V was pared by 2 bases and J by 2 bases, with 14 bases of the junction left unmatched. From germline, CDR1 is MNHNS and CDR2 SASEGT. For the CDR3, the DNA is TGTGCCAGCAGTGAAAGGTGGCTAGCGGGGGGGTTATTTACCACAGATACGCAGTATTTT. Encoded protein: CASSERWLAGGLFTTDTQYF.